This entry concerns a single T cell receptor beta chain. Its antigen remains unidentified. The protocol was immunoSEQ multiplex PCR, while the TCRdb copy is restricted to in-frame clones and leaves out a portion. Of about 270,000 clones in the sample, around 93% were seen once. The source of the sample is a study of T cell responses to AZD1222 COVID-19 vaccine. Germline-derived CDR1 and CDR2 are LGHDT and YNNKEL (reference sequence). V was clipped by 3 bases and J by 5 bases, with 7 bases between them. The CDR3 runs to 12 residues. Study findings and constraints: Per reports, nearly half of all spike-specific TCRs target regions that are unmutated in variants. Scientists sampled the repertoires only once the peak T cell response had passed.

The V gene is TRBV3-1 (or the pseudogene TRBV3-2), the J gene TRBJ2-5; D not certain. The clonotype originates from an adult who received the AZD1222 COVID-19 vaccine. This specimen was peripheral blood, taken 28 days after the second AZD1222 dose. CDR3 residues: CASSHQRETQYF. The DNA of the CDR3 is TGTGCCAGCAGCCACCAAAGGGAGACCCAGTACTTC.